This T cell receptor (beta chain) stems from a study of patients and donors after allogeneic stem cell transplantation. Each CDR3 protein is one row after TCRdb ran MiXCR on the RT-PCR reads. The sample lists 200,000 to 250,000 distinct CDR3 sequences; over 30% were seen once. Losses at the gene ends were 6 bases for V and 3 bases for J; bases not matched to a gene: 13. The CDR3 spans 15 residues. Looked up from germline, CDR1 is DFQATT and CDR2 is SNEGSKA (reference sequence). V usage is TRBV20-1 and J usage is TRBJ1-1; TRBD1 matches at 7 bases. The receptor was isolated from a human donor who was either an allogeneic HSCT recipient or a stem cell or donor lymphocyte infusion donor (not recorded which). It is not recorded whose cells these are; they may come from a transplant donor. Sequenced: blood, either unsorted or a sorted T cell fraction (not recorded which). Here the CDR3 DNA reads TGCAGTGCCTGGGTAAGGGGGCCTGGGTACACTGAAGCTTTCTTT. This translates into CSAWVRGPGYTEAFF.